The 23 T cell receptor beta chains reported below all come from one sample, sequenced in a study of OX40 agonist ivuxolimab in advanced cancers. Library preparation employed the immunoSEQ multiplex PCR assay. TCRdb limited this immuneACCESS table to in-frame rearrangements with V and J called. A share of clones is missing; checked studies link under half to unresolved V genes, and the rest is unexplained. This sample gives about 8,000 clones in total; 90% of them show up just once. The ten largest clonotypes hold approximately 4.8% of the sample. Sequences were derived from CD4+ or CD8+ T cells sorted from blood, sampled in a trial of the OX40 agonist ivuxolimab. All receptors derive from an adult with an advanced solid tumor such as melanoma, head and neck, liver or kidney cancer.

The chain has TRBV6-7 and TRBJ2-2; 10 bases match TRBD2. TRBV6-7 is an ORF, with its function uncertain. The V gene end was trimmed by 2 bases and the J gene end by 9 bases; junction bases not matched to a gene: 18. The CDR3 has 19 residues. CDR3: CASSYRLAGGNIPRRELFF. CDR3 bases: TGTGCCAGCAGTTACAGGTTAGCGGGAGGAAACATTCCAAGGAGGGAGCTGTTTTTT.

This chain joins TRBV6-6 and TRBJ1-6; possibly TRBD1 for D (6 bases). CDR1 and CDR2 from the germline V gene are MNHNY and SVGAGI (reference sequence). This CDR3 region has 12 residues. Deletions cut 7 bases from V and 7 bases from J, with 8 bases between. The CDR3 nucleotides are TGTGCCAGCACCACAGGGAATTCACCCCTCCACTTT. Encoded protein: CASTTGNSPLHF.

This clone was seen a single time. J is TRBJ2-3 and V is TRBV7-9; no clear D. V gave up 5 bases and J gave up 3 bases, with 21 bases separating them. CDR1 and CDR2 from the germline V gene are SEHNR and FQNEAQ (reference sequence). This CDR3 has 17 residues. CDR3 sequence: CASSVASRGVVTDTQYF. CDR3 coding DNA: TGTGCCAGCAGCGTTGCCTCCCGCGGAGTTGTTACAGATACGCAGTATTTT.

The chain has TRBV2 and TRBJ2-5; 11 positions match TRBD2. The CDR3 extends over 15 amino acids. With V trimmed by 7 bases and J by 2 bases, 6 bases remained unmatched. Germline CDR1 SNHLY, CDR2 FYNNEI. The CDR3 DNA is TGTGCCAGCACCCCGACTAGCGGGGCTCAAGAGACCCAGTACTTC. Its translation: CASTPTSGAQETQYF.

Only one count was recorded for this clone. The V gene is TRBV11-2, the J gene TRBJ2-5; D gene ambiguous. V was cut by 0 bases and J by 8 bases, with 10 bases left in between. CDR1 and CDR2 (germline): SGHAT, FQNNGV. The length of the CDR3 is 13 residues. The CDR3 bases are TGTGCCAGCAGCTTAGACCTACAAAACACCCAGTACTTC. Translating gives CASSLDLQNTQYF.

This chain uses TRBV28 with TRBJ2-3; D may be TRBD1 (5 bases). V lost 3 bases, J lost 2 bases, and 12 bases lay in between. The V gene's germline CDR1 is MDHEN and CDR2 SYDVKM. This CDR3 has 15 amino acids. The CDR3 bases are TGTGCCAGCAGTTTTTCGGCAGGGCTCACAGATACGCAGTATTTT. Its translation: CASSFSAGLTDTQYF.

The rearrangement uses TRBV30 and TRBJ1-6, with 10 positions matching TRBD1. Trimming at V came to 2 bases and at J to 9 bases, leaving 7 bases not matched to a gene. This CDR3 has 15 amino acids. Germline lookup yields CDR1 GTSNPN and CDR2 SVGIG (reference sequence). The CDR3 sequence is CAWSFRDRGGSPLHF. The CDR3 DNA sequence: TGTGCCTGGAGTTTCCGGGACAGGGGAGGTTCACCCCTCCACTTT.

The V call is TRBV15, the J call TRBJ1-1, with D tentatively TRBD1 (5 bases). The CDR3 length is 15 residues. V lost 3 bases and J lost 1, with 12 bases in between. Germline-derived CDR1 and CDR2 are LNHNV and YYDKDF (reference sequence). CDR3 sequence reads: CATSRGGYANTEAFF. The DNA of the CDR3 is TGTGCCACCAGCAGGGGGGGTTATGCGAACACTGAAGCTTTCTTT.

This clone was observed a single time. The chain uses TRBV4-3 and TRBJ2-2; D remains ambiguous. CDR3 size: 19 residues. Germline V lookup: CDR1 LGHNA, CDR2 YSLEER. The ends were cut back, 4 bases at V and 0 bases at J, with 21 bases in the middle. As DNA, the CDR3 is TGCGCCAGCAGCCGATCTTTTTTTGTGGGCCAACCGAACACCGGGGAGCTGTTTTTT. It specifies CASSRSFFVGQPNTGELFF.

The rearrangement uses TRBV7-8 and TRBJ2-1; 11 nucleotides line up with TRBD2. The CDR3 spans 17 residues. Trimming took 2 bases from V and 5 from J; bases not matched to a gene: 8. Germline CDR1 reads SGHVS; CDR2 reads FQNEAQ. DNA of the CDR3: TGTGCCAGCAGCTTAACTCGACTAGCGGGAACCGACAATGAGCAGTTCTTC. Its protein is CASSLTRLAGTDNEQFF.

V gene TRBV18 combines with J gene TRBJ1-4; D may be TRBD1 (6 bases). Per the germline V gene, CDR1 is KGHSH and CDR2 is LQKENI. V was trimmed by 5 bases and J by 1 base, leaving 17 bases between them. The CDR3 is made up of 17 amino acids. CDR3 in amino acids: CASSSNRAVGTNEKLFF. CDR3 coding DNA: TGTGCCAGCTCATCCAACAGGGCCGTGGGAACTAATGAAAAACTGTTTTTT.

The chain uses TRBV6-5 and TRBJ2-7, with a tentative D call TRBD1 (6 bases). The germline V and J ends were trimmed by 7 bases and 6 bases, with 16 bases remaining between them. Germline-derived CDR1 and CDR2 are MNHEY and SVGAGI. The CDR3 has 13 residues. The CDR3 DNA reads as TGTGCCAGCACTCCCCCAGGGGAGCGCGAGCAGTACTTC. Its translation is CASTPPGEREQYF.

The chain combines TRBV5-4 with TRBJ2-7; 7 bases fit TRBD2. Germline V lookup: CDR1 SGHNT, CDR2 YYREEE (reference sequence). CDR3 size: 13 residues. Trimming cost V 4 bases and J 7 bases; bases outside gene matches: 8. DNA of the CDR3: TGTGCCAGCAGCATCCGGGGGGAGGAGGAGCAGTACTTC. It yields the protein CASSIRGEEEQYF.

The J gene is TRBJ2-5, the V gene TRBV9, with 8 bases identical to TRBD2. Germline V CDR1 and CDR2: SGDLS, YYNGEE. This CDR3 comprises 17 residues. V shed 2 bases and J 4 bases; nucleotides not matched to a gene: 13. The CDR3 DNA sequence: TGTGCCAGCAGCGTTACTCCGGGACTAGGGGTGGCAGAGACCCAGTACTTC. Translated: CASSVTPGLGVAETQYF.

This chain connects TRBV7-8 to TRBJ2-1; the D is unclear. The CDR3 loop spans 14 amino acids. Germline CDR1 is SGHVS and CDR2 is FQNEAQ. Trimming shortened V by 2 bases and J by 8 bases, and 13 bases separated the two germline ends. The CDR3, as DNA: TGTGCCAGCAGCTTAATGTTAGTATCCGATGAGCAGTTCTTC. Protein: CASSLMLVSDEQFF. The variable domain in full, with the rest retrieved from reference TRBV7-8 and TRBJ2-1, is GAGVSQSPRYKVAKRGQDVALRCDPISGHVSLFWYQQALGQGPEFLTYFQNEAQLDKSGLPSDRFFAERPEGSVSTLKIQRTQQEDSAVYLCASSLMLVSDEQFFGPGTRLTVL.

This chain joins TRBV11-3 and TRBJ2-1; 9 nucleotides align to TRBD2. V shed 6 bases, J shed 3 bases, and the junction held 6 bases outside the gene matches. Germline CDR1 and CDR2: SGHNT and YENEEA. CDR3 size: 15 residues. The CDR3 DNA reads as TGTGCCAGCAGGGGGAGCGGGAGGAGCTACAATGAGCAGTTCTTC. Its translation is CASRGSGRSYNEQFF.

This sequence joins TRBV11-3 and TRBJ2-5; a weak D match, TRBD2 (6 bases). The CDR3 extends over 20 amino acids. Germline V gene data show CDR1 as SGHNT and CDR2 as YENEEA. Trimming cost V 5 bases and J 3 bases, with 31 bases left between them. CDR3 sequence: CASSQPGGHGMAGYKETQYF. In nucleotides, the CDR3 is TGTGCCAGCAGCCAGCCCGGAGGGCATGGCATGGCTGGATACAAAGAGACCCAGTACTTC.

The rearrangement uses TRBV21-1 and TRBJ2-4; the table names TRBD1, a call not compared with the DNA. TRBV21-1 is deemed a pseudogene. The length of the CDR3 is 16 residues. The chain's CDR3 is CASSKKDRGPKNIQYF. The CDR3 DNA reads TGTGCCAGCAGCAAAAAAGACAGGGGGCCCAAAAACATTCAGTACTTC.

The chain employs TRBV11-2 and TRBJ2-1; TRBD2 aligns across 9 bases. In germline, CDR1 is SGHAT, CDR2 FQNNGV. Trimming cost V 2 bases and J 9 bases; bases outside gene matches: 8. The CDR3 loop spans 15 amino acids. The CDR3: CASSLWVAGAVEQFF. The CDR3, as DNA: TGTGCCAGCAGCTTATGGGTAGCGGGAGCAGTTGAGCAGTTCTTC.

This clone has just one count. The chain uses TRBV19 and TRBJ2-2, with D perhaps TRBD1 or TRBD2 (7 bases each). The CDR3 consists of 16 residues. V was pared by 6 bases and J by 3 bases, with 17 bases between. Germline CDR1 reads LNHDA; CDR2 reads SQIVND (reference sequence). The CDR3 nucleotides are TGTGCCAGTAGCTCGGGGCAGGGGGGGTACACCGGGGAGCTGTTTTTT. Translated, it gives CASSSGQGGYTGELFF.

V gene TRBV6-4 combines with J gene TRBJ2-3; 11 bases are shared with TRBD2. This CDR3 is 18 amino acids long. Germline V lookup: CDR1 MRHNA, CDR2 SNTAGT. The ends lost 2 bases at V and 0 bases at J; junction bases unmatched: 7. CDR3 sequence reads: CASSDAVAGGPSTDTQYF. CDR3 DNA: TGTGCCAGCAGTGACGCGGTAGCGGGAGGGCCGAGCACAGATACGCAGTATTTT.

CDR3 amino acids: CASRSGTENEKLFF. The CDR3 DNA reads TGCGCCAGCAGATCCGGGACAGAAAATGAAAAACTGTTTTTT. This chain uses TRBV5-1 with TRBJ1-4, with 7 positions matching TRBD1. Looked up from germline, CDR1 is SGHRS and CDR2 is YFSETQ. V lost 5 bases, J lost 5 bases, and 6 bases stayed unmatched. The CDR3 spans 14 residues.

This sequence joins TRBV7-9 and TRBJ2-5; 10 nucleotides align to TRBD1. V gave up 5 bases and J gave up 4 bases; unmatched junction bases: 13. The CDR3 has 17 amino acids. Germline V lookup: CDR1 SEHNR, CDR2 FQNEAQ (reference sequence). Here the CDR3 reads CASSPPGTGVRGETQYF. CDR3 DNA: TGTGCCAGCAGCCCACCCGGGACAGGGGTTCGTGGAGAGACCCAGTACTTC.